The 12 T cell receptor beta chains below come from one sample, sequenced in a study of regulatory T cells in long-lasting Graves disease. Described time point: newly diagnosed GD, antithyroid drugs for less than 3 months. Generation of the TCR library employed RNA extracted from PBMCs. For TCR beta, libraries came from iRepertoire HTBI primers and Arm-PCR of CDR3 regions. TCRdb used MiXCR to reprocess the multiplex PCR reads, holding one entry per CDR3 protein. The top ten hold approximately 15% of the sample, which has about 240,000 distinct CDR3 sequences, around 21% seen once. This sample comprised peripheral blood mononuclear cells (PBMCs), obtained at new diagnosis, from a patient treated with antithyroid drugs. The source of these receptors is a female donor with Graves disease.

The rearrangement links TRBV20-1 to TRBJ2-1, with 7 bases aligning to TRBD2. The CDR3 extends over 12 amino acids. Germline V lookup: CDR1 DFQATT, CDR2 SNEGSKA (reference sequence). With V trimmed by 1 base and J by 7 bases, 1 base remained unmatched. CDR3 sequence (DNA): TGCAGTGCTAGAGCGGGAGGAAATGAGCAGTTCTTC. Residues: CSARAGGNEQFF.

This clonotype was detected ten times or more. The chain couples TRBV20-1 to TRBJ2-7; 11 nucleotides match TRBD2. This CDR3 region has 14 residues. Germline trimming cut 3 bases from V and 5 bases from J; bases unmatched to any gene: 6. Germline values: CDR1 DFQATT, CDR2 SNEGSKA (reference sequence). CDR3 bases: TGCAGTGCTAGGGCACTAGCGGGAGACGACGAGCAGTACTTC. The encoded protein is CSARALAGDDEQYF.

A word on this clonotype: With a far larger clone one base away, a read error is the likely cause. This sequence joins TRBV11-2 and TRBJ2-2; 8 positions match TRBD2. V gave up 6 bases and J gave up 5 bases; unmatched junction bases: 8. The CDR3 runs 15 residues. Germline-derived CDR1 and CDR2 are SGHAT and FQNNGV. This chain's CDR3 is CASSLTSGVTGELFF. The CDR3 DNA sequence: TGTGCCAGCAGTCTAACTAGCGGCGTAACCGGGGAGCTGTTTTTT.

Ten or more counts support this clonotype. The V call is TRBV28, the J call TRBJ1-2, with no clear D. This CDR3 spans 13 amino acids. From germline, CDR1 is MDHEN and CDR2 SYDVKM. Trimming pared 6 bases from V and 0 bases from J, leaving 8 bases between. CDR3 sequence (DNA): TGTGCCAGCAGACCGGACCCTAACTATGGCTACACCTTC. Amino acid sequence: CASRPDPNYGYTF.

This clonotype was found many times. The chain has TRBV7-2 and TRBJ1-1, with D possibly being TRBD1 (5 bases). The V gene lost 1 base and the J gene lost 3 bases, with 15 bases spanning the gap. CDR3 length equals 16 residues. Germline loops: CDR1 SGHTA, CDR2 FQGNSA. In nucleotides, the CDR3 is TGTGCCAGCAGCTTAGAGGGGACCCCCTTATACACTGAAGCTTTCTTT. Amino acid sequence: CASSLEGTPLYTEAFF.

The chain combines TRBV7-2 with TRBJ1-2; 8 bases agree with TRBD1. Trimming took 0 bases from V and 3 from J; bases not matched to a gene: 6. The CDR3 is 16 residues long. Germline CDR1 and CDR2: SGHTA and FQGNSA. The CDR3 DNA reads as TGTGCCAGCAGCTTAGCAAACAGGGGGATTGACTATGGCTACACCTTC. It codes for CASSLANRGIDYGYTF.

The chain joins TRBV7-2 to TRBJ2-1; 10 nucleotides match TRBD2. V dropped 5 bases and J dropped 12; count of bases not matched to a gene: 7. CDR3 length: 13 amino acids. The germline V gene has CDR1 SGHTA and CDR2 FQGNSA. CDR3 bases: TGTGCCAGCAGCAGAGCTAGCGGGAGCAGGCAGTTCTTC. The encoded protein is CASSRASGSRQFF.

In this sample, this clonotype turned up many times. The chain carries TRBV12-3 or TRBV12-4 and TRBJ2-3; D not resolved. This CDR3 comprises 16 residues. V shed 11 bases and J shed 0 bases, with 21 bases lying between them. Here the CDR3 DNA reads TGTGCCTCCCCACCGGTCCCAGAGCCTAGCACAGATACGCAGTATTTT. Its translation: CASPPVPEPSTDTQYF.

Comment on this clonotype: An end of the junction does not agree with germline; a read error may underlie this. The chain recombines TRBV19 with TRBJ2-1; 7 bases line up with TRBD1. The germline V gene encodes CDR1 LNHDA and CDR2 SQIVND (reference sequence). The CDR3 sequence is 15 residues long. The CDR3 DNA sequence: TGTGCCAGTAGTATGGGTCAGGGGGTAGCGCATGAGAAGTTCTTC. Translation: CASSMGQGVAHEKFF.

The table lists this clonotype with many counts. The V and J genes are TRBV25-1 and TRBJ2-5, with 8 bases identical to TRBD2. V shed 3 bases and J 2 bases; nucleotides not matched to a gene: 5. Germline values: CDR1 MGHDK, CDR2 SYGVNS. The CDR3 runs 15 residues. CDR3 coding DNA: TGTGCCAGCAGTGACTTTAGCGGGAAGCAAGAGACCCAGTACTTC. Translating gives CASSDFSGKQETQYF.

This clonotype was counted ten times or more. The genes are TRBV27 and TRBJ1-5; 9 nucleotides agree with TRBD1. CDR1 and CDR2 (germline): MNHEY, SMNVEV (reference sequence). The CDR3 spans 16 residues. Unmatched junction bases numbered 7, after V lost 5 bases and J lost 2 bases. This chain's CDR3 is CASSPWTGVGNQPQHF. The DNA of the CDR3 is TGTGCCAGCAGTCCATGGACAGGGGTGGGCAATCAGCCCCAGCATTTT.

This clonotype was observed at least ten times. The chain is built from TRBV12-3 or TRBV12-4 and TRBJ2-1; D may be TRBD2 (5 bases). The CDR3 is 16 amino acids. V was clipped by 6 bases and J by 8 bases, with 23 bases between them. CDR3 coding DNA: TGTGCCAGCAGACGGGGAGAGCTTGGGGTTAGCGATGAGCAGTTCTTC. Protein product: CASRRGELGVSDEQFF.